This TCR beta chain was profiled in a study of T cells in Graves' hyperthyroidism and ophthalmopathy. At least ten counts were recorded for this clonotype. Its specificity is unknown. TCR beta CDR3 regions were amplified from RNA transcripts. HTBI primers were employed in a first-round RT-PCR of the TCR CDR3. MiXCR, applied by TCRdb to the multiplex PCR reads, yields one record per CDR3 protein. The sample lists 390,000 or so distinct CDR3 sequences; approximately 15% were seen once. Study conclusions and caveats: A model using 13 V-J features told ophthalmopathy apart from stable hyperthyroidism.

The CDR3 totals 17 residues. Trimming stripped 5 bases from V and 0 bases from J, with 17 bases between. The V call is TRBV12-3 or TRBV12-4, the J call TRBJ1-5; D is uncertain. This TCR came from a man aged 18 to 29 with Graves' ophthalmopathy. The sample taken for sequencing was blood. CDR3 bases: TGTGCCAGCAGTACTAAACGGGGAGGCATTAGCAATCAGCCCCAGCATTTT. It specifies CASSTKRGGISNQPQHF.